This T cell receptor beta chain is drawn from a study of T cell responses to AZD1222 COVID-19 vaccine. Libraries were prepared by immunoSEQ multiplex PCR; TCRdb keeps only in-frame clonotypes and omits some of them. The sample carries approximately 120,000 clones, roughly 87% recorded once. Study-wide results and limits: It should be noted that donors were predominantly white British and more often female, and clonal diversity was possibly underestimated. Without day 14 samples, only post-peak T cell repertoires were studied. Spike as a whole was targeted by vaccine-associated CD4 TCRs, dominant at 160-218 and 743-854.

Pooled in the analysis were second doses at about 4 or about 12 weeks. Germline V lookup: CDR1 WSHSY, CDR2 SAAADI. The CDR3 contains 14 residues. Unmatched junction bases numbered 10, after V lost 7 bases and J lost 4 bases. On this clone itself: Antigen unknown.

J is TRBJ2-7 and V is TRBV10-2, with TRBD1 matching 7 bases. This specimen consisted of peripheral blood, obtained 28 days after the second AZD1222 dose. This TCR was recovered from an adult who received the AZD1222 COVID-19 vaccine. CDR3 amino acids: CASMMKGARYEQYF. CDR3 nucleotide sequence: TGCGCCAGCATGATGAAGGGGGCAAGGTACGAGCAGTACTTC.